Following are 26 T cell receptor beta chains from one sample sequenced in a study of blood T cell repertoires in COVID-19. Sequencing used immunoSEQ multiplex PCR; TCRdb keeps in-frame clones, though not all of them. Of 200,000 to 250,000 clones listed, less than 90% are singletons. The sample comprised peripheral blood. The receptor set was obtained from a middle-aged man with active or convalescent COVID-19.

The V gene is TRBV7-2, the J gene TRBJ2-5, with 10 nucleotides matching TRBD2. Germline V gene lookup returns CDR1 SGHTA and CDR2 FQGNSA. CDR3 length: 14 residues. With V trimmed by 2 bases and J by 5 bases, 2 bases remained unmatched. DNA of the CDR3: TGTGCCAGCAGCTTAACTAGCGGGGTCGAGACCCAGTACTTC. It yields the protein CASSLTSGVETQYF.

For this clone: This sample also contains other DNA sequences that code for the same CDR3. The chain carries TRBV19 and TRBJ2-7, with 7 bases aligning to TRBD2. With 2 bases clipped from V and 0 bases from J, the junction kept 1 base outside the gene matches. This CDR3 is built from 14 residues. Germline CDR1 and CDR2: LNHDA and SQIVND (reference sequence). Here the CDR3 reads CASSITGGSYEQYF. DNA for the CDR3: TGTGCCAGTAGTATAACGGGGGGCTCCTACGAGCAGTACTTC. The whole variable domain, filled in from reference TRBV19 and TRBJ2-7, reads DGGITQSPKYLFRKEGQNVTLSCEQNLNHDAMYWYRQDPGQGLRLIYYSQIVNDFQKGDIAEGYSVSREKKESFPLTVTSAQKNPTAFYLCASSITGGSYEQYFGPGTRLTVT.

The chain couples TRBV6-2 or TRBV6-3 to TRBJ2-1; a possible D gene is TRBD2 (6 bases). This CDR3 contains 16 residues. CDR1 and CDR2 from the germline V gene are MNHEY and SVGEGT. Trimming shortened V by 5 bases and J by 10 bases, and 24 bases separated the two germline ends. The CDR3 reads CASSPLPRGSEREQFF. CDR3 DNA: TGTGCCAGCAGTCCCCTCCCCCGGGGGTCGGAGAGGGAGCAGTTCTTC.

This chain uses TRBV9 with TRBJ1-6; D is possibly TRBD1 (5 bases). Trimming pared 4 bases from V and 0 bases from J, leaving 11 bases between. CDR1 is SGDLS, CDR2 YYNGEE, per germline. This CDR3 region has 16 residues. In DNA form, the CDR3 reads TGTGCCAGCAGCAGAGAAGGGGACTCCTATAATTCACCCCTCCACTTT. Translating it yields CASSREGDSYNSPLHF.

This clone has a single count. The CDR3 is CASSPLGTYEQYF. CDR3 sequence (DNA): TGTGCCAGCAGCCCCTTGGGCACTTACGAGCAGTACTTC. V and J are TRBV5-4 and TRBJ2-7; unclear D gene. The germline gives CDR1 SGHNT, CDR2 YYREEE (reference sequence). The V end was cut by 4 bases, the J end by 4 bases, with 12 bases between. The CDR3 length is 13 residues.

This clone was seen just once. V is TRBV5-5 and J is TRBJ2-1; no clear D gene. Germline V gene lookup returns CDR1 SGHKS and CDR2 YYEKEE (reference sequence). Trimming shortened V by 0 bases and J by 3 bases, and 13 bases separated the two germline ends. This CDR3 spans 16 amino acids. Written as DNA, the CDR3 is TGTGCCAGCAGCTTGGGACCTAGACCCCACTACAATGAGCAGTTCTTC. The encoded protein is CASSLGPRPHYNEQFF.

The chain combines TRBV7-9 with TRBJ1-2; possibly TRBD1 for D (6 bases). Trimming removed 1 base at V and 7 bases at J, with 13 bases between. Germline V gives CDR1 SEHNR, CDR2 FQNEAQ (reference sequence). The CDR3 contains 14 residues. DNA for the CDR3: TGTGCCAGCAGCTTAGGGCAGGGGCACCGTGGCTACACCTTC. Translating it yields CASSLGQGHRGYTF.

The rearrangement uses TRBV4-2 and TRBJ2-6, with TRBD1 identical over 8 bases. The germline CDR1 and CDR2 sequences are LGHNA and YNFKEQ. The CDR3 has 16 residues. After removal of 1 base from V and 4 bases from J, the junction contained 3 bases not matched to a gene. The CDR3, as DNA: TGTGCCAGCAGCCAAGGGCAGGGGGCCGGGGCCAACGTCCTGACTTTC. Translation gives CASSQGQGAGANVLTF.

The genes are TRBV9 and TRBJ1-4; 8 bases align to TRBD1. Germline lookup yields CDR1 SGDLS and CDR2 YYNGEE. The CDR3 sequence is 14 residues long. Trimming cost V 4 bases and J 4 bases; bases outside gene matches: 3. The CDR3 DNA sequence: TGTGCCAGCAGCCGGGGACAGGTTAATGAAAAACTGTTTTTT. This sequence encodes CASSRGQVNEKLFF.

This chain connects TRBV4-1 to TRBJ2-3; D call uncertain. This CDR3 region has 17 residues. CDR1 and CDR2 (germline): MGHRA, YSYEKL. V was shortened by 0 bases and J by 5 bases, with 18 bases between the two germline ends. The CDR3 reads CASSQDTQMAGVDTQYF. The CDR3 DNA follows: TGCGCCAGCAGCCAAGATACTCAGATGGCAGGTGTAGATACGCAGTATTTT.

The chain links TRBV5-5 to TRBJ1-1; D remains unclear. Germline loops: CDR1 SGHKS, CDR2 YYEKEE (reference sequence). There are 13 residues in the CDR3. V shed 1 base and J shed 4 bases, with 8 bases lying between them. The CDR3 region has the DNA TGTGCCAGCAGCTTGCAGGTGACCACTGAAGCTTTCTTT. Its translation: CASSLQVTTEAFF.

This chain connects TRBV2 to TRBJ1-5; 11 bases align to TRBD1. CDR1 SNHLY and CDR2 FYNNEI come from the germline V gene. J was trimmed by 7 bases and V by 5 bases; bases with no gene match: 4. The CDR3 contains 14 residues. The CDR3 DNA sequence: TGTGCCAGCAGTCAGGACAGGGGGCGGCAGCCCCAGCATTTT. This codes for CASSQDRGRQPQHF.

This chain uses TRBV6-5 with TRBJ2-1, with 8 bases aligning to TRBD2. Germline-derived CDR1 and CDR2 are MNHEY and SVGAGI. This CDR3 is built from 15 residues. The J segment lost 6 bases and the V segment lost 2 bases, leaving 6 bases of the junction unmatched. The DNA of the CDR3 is TGTGCCAGCAGTTACGATATAGCGGGGTTCAATGAGCAGTTCTTC. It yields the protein CASSYDIAGFNEQFF.

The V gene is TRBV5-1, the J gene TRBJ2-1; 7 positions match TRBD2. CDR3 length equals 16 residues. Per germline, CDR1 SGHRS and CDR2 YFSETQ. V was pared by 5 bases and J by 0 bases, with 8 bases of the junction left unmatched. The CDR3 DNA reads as TGCGCCAGCAGTTTTAGCGGGCCGAGCTCCTACAATGAGCAGTTCTTC. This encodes CASSFSGPSSYNEQFF.

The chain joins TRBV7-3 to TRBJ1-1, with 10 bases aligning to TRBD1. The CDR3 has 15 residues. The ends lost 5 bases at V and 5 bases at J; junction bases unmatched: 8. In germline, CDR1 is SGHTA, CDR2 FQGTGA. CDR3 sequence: CASSPRQGARTEAFF. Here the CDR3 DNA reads TGTGCCAGCAGCCCAAGACAGGGGGCACGGACTGAAGCTTTCTTT.

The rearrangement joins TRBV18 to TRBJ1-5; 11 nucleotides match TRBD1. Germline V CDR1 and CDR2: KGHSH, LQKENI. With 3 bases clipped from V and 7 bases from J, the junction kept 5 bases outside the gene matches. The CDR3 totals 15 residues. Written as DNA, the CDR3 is TGTGCCAGCTCACCCGGACAGGGGGCCGGACAGCCCCAGCATTTT. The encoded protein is CASSPGQGAGQPQHF.

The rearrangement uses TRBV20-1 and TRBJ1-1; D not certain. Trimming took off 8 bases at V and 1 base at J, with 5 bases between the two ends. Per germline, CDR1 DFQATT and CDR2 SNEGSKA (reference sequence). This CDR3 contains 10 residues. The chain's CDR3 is CSSGNTEAFF. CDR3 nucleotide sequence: TGCAGTTCCGGGAACACTGAAGCTTTCTTT.

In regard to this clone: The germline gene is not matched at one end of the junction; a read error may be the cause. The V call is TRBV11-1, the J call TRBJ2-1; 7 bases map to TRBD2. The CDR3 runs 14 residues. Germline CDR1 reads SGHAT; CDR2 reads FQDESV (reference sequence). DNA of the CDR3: TGTGCCAGCAGTTTAGCGGGCTTCTACAATGAGCAGTTCTTC. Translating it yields CASSLAGFYNEQFF.

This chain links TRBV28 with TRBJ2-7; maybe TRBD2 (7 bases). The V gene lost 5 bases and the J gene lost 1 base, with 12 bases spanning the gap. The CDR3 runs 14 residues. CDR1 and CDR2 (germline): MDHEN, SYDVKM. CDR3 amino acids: CASSQGRVSYEQYF. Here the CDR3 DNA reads TGTGCCAGCAGTCAGGGGAGGGTATCCTACGAGCAGTACTTC.

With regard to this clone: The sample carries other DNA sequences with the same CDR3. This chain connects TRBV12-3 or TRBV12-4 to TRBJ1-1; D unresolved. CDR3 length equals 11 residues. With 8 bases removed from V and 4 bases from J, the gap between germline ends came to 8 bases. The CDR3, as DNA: TGTGCCAGCTCGCGGGGCACTGAAGCTTTCTTT. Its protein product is CASSRGTEAFF.

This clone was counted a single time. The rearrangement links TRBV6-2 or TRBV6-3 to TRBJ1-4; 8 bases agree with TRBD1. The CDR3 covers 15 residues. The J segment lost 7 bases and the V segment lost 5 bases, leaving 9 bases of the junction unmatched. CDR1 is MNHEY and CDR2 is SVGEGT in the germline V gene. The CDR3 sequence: CASSTHQGALEKLFF. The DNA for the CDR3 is TGTGCCAGCAGTACTCATCAGGGGGCTCTTGAAAAACTGTTTTTT.

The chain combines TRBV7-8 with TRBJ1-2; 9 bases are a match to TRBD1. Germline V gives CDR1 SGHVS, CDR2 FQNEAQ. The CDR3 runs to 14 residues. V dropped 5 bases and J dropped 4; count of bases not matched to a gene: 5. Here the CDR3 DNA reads TGTGCCAGCAGCCCTGGGACAGGGACCTATGGCTACACCTTC. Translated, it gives CASSPGTGTYGYTF. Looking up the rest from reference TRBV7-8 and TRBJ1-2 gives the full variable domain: GAGVSQSPRYKVAKRGQDVALRCDPISGHVSLFWYQQALGQGPEFLTYFQNEAQLDKSGLPSDRFFAERPEGSVSTLKIQRTQQEDSAVYLCASSPGTGTYGYTFGSGTRLTVV.

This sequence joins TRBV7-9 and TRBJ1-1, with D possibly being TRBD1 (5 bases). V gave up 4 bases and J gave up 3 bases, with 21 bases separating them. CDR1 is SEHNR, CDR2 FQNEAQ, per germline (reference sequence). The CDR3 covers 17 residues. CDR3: CASSSDRDGRYYTEAFF. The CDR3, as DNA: TGTGCCAGCAGCTCCGATCGGGACGGGAGATACTACACTGAAGCTTTCTTT.

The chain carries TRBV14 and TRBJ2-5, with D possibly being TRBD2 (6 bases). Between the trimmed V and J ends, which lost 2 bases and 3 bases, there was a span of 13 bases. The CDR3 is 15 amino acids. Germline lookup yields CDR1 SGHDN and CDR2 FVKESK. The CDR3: CASSQSPPGEETQYF. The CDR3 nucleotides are TGTGCCAGCAGCCAATCACCCCCGGGGGAAGAGACCCAGTACTTC.

For the CDR3, the DNA is TGTGCCAGCAGCTCCCAGACAGGGGATGGAAACACCATATATTTT. It codes for CASSSQTGDGNTIYF. The gene calls are TRBV7-2 and TRBJ1-3; 8 bases align to TRBD1. V was pared by 4 bases and J by 3 bases, with 5 bases of the junction left unmatched. CDR3 size: 15 residues. Germline lookup yields CDR1 SGHTA and CDR2 FQGNSA.

The CDR3 here is CASSRGTRKDEQFF. The CDR3 DNA sequence: TGCGCCAGCTCGAGGGGGACAAGGAAAGATGAGCAGTTCTTC. The chain employs TRBV5-1 and TRBJ2-1; possible D gene TRBD1, 6 bases. The germline V and J ends were trimmed by 7 bases and 8 bases, with 19 bases remaining between them. Per germline, CDR1 SGHRS and CDR2 YFSETQ. This CDR3 has 14 residues.